In this sample, the clone carrying this T cell receptor (beta chain) turned up many times. The entry originates in a study of human T cells and chemical hapten exposure. Study-level information: Per-sample TCR yield variation was attributed mainly to small pooled library volume differences.

The CDR3 is 17 amino acids. Trimming removed 8 bases from V and 0 bases from J; junction bases left unmatched: 7. As for time point: pre-sensitization, week 0. Treatment indicated: therapeutic diphenylcyclopropenone sensitization with weekly scalp DPC. Extraction yielded total RNA from whole blood (unfractionated). TCRdb reprocessed the RACE reads via MiXCR and lists one record per CDR3 protein. Among approximately 50,000 distinct CDR3 sequences listed, roughly 9% were seen once. The starting material was whole blood, obtained in connection with sensitization to the hapten diphenylcyclopropenone (DPC). This chain connects TRBV12-3 or TRBV12-4 to TRBJ2-1, with 13 bases that match TRBD2. The receptor was derived from a woman between 25 and 40 years old with alopecia areata. Some clones in this sample may be carry-over from other donors' samples. The CDR3 loop reads CASWTSGGPSSYNEQFF. The CDR3 DNA is TGTGCCAGCTGGACTAGCGGGGGCCCAAGCTCCTACAATGAGCAGTTCTTC.